Sequencing of this TCR beta chain was carried out in a study of CD4 T cells in relation to SARS-CoV-2 and coronaviruses. The count of this clone is one. Its matching antigen is unknown. The study, taken as a whole, reports: This crossreactivity analysis covered spike protein alone, no other viral proteins.

This table comes from immunoSEQ multiplex PCR, and its TCRdb copy is limited to in-frame clones, with some not included. The sample shows about 29,000 clones, about three quarters of them seen only once. Before the COVID-19 pandemic, during about 2010-2019, CD4+ T cells were taken from unexposed donors. After about 10 days of culture, CD4+ T cells were isolated. The sequence was obtained from a human donor in good health. Sequenced input: CD4+ T cells from PBMCs, cultured in vitro.

CDR3 residues: CASSPGGGYTF. The DNA of the CDR3 is TGTGCCAGCTCACCGGGGGGAGGCTACACCTTC. V is TRBV18 and J is TRBJ1-2; TRBD1 is a possible D gene (5 bases). The CDR3 is 11 amino acids. V lost 3 bases, J lost 8 bases, and 7 bases lay in between. Germline CDR1 is KGHSH and CDR2 is LQKENI. The full variable domain, with the rest looked up from reference TRBV18 and TRBJ1-2, is NAGVMQNPRHLVRRRGQEARLRCSPMKGHSHVYWYRQLPEEGLKFMVYLQKENIIDESGMPKERFSAEFPKEGPSILRIQQVVRGDSAAYFCASSPGGGYTFGSGTRLTVV.